This entry describes one T cell receptor beta chain. Antigen specificity is unknown. The junction shows a germline mismatch at one end, possibly a read error. The sample comes from a study of T cell repertoires in cytomegalovirus infection. Overall study context: Recently described HLA-C-restricted plus well-studied HLA-B-restricted CMV epitopes were used. Public TCR beta signatures provided an indication of both CMV infection and a matching HLA type. General observations from the study: CMV carriers having the relevant HLA were flagged by cumulative public TCR beta family frequency. CMV-specific HLA-C-restricted TCR beta clonotypes dominated the ex vivo response.

From the reads, TCRdb called clonotypes with MiXCR, one entry per CDR3 protein. The sample lists 200,000 to 250,000 distinct CDR3 sequences, 35% to 40% occurring once. Germline-derived CDR1 and CDR2 are SGHTA and FQGNSA. This CDR3 comprises 14 residues. This chain joins TRBV7-2 and TRBJ1-1; D call uncertain. The sequence came from a human donor in good health (CMV status not recorded). Some clones in this sample may be carry-over from other donors' samples. The sample consisted of CD8+ T cells from cultured PBMCs, taken from culture after CMV antigen stimulation. As DNA, the CDR3 is TGTGCCAGCAGCTTAATTCAGATGAACACTGAAGCTTGCTTT. Amino acids: CASSLIQMNTEACF.